Listed below are T cell receptor beta chains from one sample, sequenced in a study of blood T cells in healthy people across ages. TCRdb reprocessed the 5' RACE reads via MiXCR and lists one record per CDR3 protein. Of roughly 800,000 distinct CDR3 sequences listed, 58% are singletons. The sample was blood. The origin of the receptors is a man between 25 and 39 years old in good health. The CDR3 runs from the conserved cysteine through the conserved F or W. D genes are given only for firm matches. Clone size is shown for a subset of rows, as once, few, many or a class of expanded clone.

J,D,size,V,DNA,CDR3
TRBJ1-2,-,once,TRBV29-1,TGCAGCGCCTGGGGGGGGAACGGCTACACCTTC,CSAWGGNGYTF
TRBJ2-1,-,few,TRBV6-6,TGTGCCAGCAGTTCTCTAGGTAGAGGCATTGAGCAGTTCTTC,CASSSLGRGIEQFF
TRBJ1-1,TRBD1,-,TRBV4-2,TGTGCCAGCAGCCAAGAACGTCGGGACAGGGGTTCTCGCACTGAAGCTTTCTTT,CASSQERRDRGSRTEAFF
TRBJ2-1,TRBD2,few,TRBV9,TGTGCCAGCAGCGTAGGTAGGGGAGGGACCCTATCCTACAATGAGCAGTTCTTC,CASSVGRGGTLSYNEQFF
TRBJ2-7,TRBD1,-,TRBV11-2,TGTGCCAGCACCATGAGGGGGCCATTATCGGGGGAGCAGTACTTC,CASTMRGPLSGEQYF
TRBJ2-5,-,few,TRBV4-2,TGTGCCAGCAGCCAAGATCATATGCAGACCCAGTACTTC,CASSQDHMQTQYF
TRBJ2-2,TRBD2,-,TRBV7-9,TGTGCCAGCAGCTTTGGTAGCGGGAGCCCCGGGGAGCTGTTTTTT,CASSFGSGSPGELFF
TRBJ2-5,-,once,TRBV11-3,TGTGCCAGCAGCTCCCAGTACGGGGGGACCCAGTACTTC,CASSSQYGGTQYF
TRBJ2-5,-,few,TRBV29-1,TGCAGCGTCAGACAGAACCAAGAGACCCAGTACTTC,CSVRQNQETQYF
TRBJ1-4,TRBD1,few,TRBV27,TGTGCCAGCAGGCGTAACAGGGGGGGAGATGAAAAACTGTTTTTT,CASRRNRGGDEKLFF
TRBJ2-7,-,-,TRBV29-1,TGCAGCGTTGCCAGGGGCGACAATGAGCAGTACTTC,CSVARGDNEQYF
TRBJ2-6,TRBD1,-,TRBV12-3/TRBV12-4,TGTGCCAGCATCACCACGGGAACAGGGGGCGCTGGGGCCAACGTCCTGACTTTC,CASITTGTGGAGANVLTF
TRBJ2-7,TRBD2,-,TRBV10-3,TGTGCCATCAGGATAGCGGGACTCTACGAGCAGTACTTC,CAIRIAGLYEQYF
TRBJ1-5,-,-,TRBV6-5,TGTGCCAGCACCGCATTCGGTCAGCCCCAGCATTTT,CASTAFGQPQHF
TRBJ2-7,TRBD1,-,TRBV20-1,TGCAGTGCCAAGGACAGGGGGACCTACGAGCAGTACTTC,CSAKDRGTYEQYF
TRBJ2-7,-,many,TRBV6-5,TGTGCCAGCAGTTACTCGGGATCTTACGAGCAGTACTTC,CASSYSGSYEQYF
TRBJ2-5,-,-,TRBV4-3,TGCGCCAGCAGCCAAGAGTGGGGGGTCTGGACCTACAATGAGCAGTACTTC,CASSQEWGVWTYNEQYF
TRBJ2-1,-,few,TRBV20-1,TGCAGTGCCACCCTCCCGACCAACAATGAGCAGTTCTTC,CSATLPTNNEQFF
TRBJ2-5,-,many,TRBV7-8,TGTGCCAGCAGCTTTAGCGGACAAGAGACCCAGTACTTC,CASSFSGQETQYF
TRBJ2-3,-,-,TRBV5-1,TGCGCCAGCAGCTTGGTTCAGGTCACAGATACGCAGTATTTT,CASSLVQVTDTQYF
TRBJ1-5,TRBD1,-,TRBV27,TGTGCCAGCAGCGAACAGGGGGTGGATCAGCCCCAGCATTTT,CASSEQGVDQPQHF
TRBJ1-2,-,-,TRBV29-1,TGCAGCGTTGTACAGGGCGGTCGGGGCTACACCTTC,CSVVQGGRGYTF
TRBJ2-3,TRBD1,-,TRBV27,TGTGCCAGCAGTCGGGGACAGTCACATGGGGATACGCAGTATTTT,CASSRGQSHGDTQYF
TRBJ2-7,-,once,TRBV6-2/TRBV6-3,TGTGCCAGCAGTTACGCGATCCGTGGAGGCGAGCAGTACTTC,CASSYAIRGGEQYF
TRBJ2-7,TRBD2,-,TRBV4-3,TGCGCCAGCAGCCAAGGGGAGGGACTCTACGGCAAGCAGTACTTC,CASSQGEGLYGKQYF
TRBJ2-7,TRBD1,few,TRBV20-1,TGCAGTGCTAGAGATCTAGGGGACAGGGTTGTCTACGAGCAGTACTTC,CSARDLGDRVVYEQYF
TRBJ2-4,TRBD2,once,TRBV11-2,TGTGCCAGCAGCTTAGCCGGACTAGCAAACATTCAGTACTTC,CASSLAGLANIQYF
TRBJ2-7,-,few,TRBV21-1,TGTGCCAGCAGCAAAGTAAGGACGGTCTACGAGCAGTACTTC,CASSKVRTVYEQYF
TRBJ1-2,-,few,TRBV20-1,TGCAGTGCCTTTGGTCAGGGGATGAATGGCTACACCTTC,CSAFGQGMNGYTF
TRBJ2-1,-,once,TRBV6-2/TRBV6-3,TGTGCCAGCAGTTACCAACTAGATTTTCGGGATGAGCAGTTCTTC,CASSYQLDFRDEQFF
TRBJ2-7,TRBD1,few,TRBV3-1,TGTGCCACCAGCCCCGGGACAGGACTCTCCTACGAGCAGTACTTC,CATSPGTGLSYEQYF
TRBJ2-5,-,-,TRBV9,TGTGCCAGCAGCGTAGTGGCCGGGAGCTACAATGAGCAGTACTTC,CASSVVAGSYNEQYF
TRBJ1-2,-,-,TRBV7-9,TGTGCCAGCAGCCCCGTTTTTTATTCAGGCGGCTACACCTTC,CASSPVFYSGGYTF
TRBJ2-7,-,-,TRBV7-2,TGTGCCAGCAGCCGGACCCGCGCCGGCCCCTACGAGCAGTACTTC,CASSRTRAGPYEQYF
TRBJ1-2,-,-,TRBV5-1,TGCGCCAGCAGCACGCAGACCGGGCCTCATGGCTACACCTTC,CASSTQTGPHGYTF
TRBJ1-2,TRBD1,-,TRBV10-3,TGTGCCATCAGTCCGGGACAGGGGTTTGATGTGTGGGGCTACACCTTC,CAISPGQGFDVWGYTF
TRBJ2-7,-,-,TRBV20-1,TGCAGTGCTAGGGCCGGGAACCTCTACAATGAGCAGTACTTC,CSARAGNLYNEQYF
TRBJ2-5,-,-,TRBV6-1,TGTGCCAGCAGTGAACGGGGGGCCAAAGAGACCCAGTACTTC,CASSERGAKETQYF
TRBJ2-4,-,-,TRBV5-1,TGCGCCAGCAAAGATAGTGGAAACATTCAGTACTTC,CASKDSGNIQYF
TRBJ2-1,-,-,TRBV20-1,TGTAGTACTCACGCGAGGGGGTACAATGAGCAGTTCTTC,CSTHARGYNEQFF
TRBJ1-1,TRBD1,-,TRBV7-2,TGTGCCAGCAGCTTAGCGCGGACAGGGGGTACTGAAGCTTTCTTT,CASSLARTGGTEAFF
TRBJ1-2,-,-,TRBV7-9,TGTGCCAGCAGCTTAGGCGGGACTCCCCGCTATGGCTACACCTTC,CASSLGGTPRYGYTF
TRBJ2-3,-,few,TRBV7-3,TGTGCCAGCAGCTTAACGGTTAGGCCTACGGATACGCAGTATTTT,CASSLTVRPTDTQYF
TRBJ2-7,-,-,TRBV30,TGTGCCTGGTGTAGTGGGGCAGGGCCTTTCTACGAGCAGTACTTC,CAWCSGAGPFYEQYF
TRBJ2-1,TRBD2,-,TRBV9,TGTGCCAGCAGCGTAGGTCCCGGGACTAGCGGCCGGAATGAGCAGTTCTTC,CASSVGPGTSGRNEQFF
TRBJ2-7,-,-,TRBV28,TGTGCCACCCAGGAGCGGACCTACGAGCAGTACTTC,CATQERTYEQYF
TRBJ2-1,-,-,TRBV20-1,TGCAGTGCTGGAGCCGCAGCGTACAATGAGCAGTTCTTC,CSAGAAAYNEQFF
TRBJ2-2,-,-,TRBV5-1,TGCGCCAGCAGCCCACTCCAACTCAGACAGTCTGACGGGGAGCTGTTTTTT,CASSPLQLRQSDGELFF
TRBJ2-1,TRBD2,few,TRBV6-2/TRBV6-3,TGTGCCAGCAGTTATCCGACCGGGACTAGTGTTTCCAATGAGCAGTTCTTC,CASSYPTGTSVSNEQFF
TRBJ1-6,TRBD1,few,TRBV27,TGTGCCAGCAGTGCTCAACAGGGGAGAGACAATTCACCCCTCCACTTT,CASSAQQGRDNSPLHF
TRBJ2-7,-,-,TRBV20-1,TGCAGTGCTAGCCACGAGACTGGATTGAGCTCCTACGAGCAGTACTTC,CSASHETGLSSYEQYF